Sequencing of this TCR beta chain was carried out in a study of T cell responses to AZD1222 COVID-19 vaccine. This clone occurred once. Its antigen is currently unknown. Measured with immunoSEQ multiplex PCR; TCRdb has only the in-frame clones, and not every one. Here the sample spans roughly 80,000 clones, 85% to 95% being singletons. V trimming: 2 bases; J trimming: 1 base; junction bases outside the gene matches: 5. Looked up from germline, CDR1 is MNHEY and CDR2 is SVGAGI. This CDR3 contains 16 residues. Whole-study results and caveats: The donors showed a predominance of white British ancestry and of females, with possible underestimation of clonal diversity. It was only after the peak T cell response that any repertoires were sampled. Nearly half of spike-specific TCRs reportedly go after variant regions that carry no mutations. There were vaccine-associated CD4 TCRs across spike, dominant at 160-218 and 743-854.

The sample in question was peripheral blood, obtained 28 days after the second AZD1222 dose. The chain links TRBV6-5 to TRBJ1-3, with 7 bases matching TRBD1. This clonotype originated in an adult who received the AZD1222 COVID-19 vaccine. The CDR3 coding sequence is TGTGCCAGCAGTTACAAAACAGGGGAATCTGGAAACACCATATATTTT. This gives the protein CASSYKTGESGNTIYF.